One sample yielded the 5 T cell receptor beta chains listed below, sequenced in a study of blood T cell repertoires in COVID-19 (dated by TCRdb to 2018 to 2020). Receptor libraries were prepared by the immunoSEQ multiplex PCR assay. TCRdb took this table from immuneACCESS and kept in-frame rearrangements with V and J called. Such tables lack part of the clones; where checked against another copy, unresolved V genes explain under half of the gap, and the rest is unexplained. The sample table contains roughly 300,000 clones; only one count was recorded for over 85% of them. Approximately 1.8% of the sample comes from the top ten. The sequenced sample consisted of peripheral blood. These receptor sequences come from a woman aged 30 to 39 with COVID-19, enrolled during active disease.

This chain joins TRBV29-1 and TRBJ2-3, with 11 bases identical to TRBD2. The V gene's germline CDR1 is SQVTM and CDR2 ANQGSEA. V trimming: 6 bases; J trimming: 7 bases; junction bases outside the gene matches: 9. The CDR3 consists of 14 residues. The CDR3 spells CSVLAGGQGYTQYF. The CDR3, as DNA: TGCAGCGTATTAGCGGGGGGGCAAGGATATACGCAGTATTTT.

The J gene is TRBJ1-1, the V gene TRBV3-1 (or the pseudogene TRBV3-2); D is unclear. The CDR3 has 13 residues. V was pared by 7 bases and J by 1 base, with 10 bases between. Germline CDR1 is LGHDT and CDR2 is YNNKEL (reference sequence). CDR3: CASTGWWNTEAFF. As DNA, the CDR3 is TGTGCCAGCACCGGGTGGTGGAACACTGAAGCTTTCTTT.

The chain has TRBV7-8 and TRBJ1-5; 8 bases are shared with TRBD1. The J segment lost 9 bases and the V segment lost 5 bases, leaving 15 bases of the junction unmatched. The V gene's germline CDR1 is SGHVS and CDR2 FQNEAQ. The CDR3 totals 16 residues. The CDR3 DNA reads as TGTGCCAGCAGCCCAAAGAGGACAGGGTGGGAAGGGCCCCAGCATTTT. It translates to CASSPKRTGWEGPQHF.

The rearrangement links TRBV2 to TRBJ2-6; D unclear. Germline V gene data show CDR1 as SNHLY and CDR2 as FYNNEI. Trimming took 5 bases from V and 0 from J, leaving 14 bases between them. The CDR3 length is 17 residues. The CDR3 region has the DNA TGTGCCAGCAGTCCAAACCTTGATAGCTCTGGGGCCAACGTCCTGACTTTC. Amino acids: CASSPNLDSSGANVLTF.

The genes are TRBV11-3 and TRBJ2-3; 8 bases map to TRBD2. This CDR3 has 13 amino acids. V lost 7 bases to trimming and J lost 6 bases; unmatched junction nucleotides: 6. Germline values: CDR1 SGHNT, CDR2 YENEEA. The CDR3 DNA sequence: TGTGCCAGCACCTCCGGGGGGGCCGATACGCAGTATTTT. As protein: CASTSGGADTQYF.